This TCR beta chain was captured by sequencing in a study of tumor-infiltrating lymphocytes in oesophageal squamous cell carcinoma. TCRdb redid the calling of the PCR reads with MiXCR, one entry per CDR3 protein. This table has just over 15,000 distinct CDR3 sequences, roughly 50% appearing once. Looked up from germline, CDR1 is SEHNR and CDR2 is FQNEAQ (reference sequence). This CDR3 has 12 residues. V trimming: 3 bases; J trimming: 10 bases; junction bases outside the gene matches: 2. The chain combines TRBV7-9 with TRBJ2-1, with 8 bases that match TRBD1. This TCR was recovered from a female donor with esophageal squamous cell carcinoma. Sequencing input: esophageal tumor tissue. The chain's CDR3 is CASSFGTGEQFF. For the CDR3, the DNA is TGTGCCAGCAGCTTTGGGACAGGAGAGCAGTTCTTC.